One sample yielded the 12 T cell receptor beta chains listed below, sequenced in a study of CD8 T cells in ankylosing spondylitis. Study-level findings and limits: Blood of patients with ankylosing spondylitis appeared to be characterized by a TCR beta motif of eight highly homologous variants.

Antigen specificity for these receptors is unknown. In TCRdb, the 5' RACE reads were re-called with MiXCR into one record per CDR3 protein. This sample has around 890,000 distinct CDR3 sequences, with approximately 12% found just once. Sequences were obtained from blood, either unsorted or a sorted T cell fraction (not recorded which). These receptor sequences come from a male donor with ankylosing spondylitis.

The CDR3 is CASSQDGGAGTEAFF. In nucleotides, the CDR3 is TGCGCCAGCAGCCAAGATGGGGGGGCCGGTACTGAAGCTTTCTTT. The gene calls are TRBV4-3 and TRBJ1-1; D is perhaps TRBD1 (6 bases). V was shortened by 0 bases and J by 5 bases, with 13 bases between the two germline ends. This CDR3 has 15 residues. The germline CDR1 and CDR2 sequences are LGHNA and YSLEER.

This chain uses TRBV5-1 with TRBJ2-5, with 7 positions matching TRBD1. V was clipped by 4 bases and J by 3 bases; unmatched bases: 6. Germline-derived CDR1 and CDR2 are SGHRS and YFSETQ. CDR3 length equals 14 residues. The CDR3 region has the DNA TGCGCCAGCAGCCGACAGGGCGGAGAAGAGACCCAGTACTTC. Its translation is CASSRQGGEETQYF.

J is TRBJ1-6 and V is TRBV12-3 or TRBV12-4, with D perhaps TRBD1 (6 bases). The ends were cut back, 5 bases at V and 8 bases at J, with 13 bases in the middle. CDR3 size: 14 residues. CDR3: CASSDLQGDSPLHF. The CDR3 DNA reads TGTGCCAGCAGTGACCTACAGGGAGATTCACCCCTCCACTTT.

The chain combines TRBV7-9 with TRBJ1-4; 8 nucleotides align to TRBD1. CDR3 length equals 15 residues. Germline V gives CDR1 SEHNR, CDR2 FQNEAQ (reference sequence). V was clipped by 5 bases and J by 4 bases; unmatched bases: 6. The chain's CDR3 is CASSRGQAFNEKLFF. CDR3 nucleotides: TGTGCCAGCAGCCGGGGACAGGCCTTTAATGAAAAACTGTTTTTT.

This clonotype has more than one count but fewer than ten. The chain links TRBV20-1 to TRBJ2-3, with D possibly being TRBD1 (5 bases). The germline V gene encodes CDR1 DFQATT and CDR2 SNEGSKA (reference sequence). The CDR3 has 14 residues. Trimming removed 5 bases at V and 2 bases at J, with 14 bases between. The CDR3 sequence is CSAPLTGSTDTQYF. The CDR3 DNA follows: TGCAGTGCTCCCCTTACAGGTTCCACAGATACGCAGTATTTT.

This clonotype came up many times. The chain employs TRBV5-6 and TRBJ2-1; 12 nucleotides match TRBD2. The CDR3 runs 17 residues. The ends lost 4 bases at V and 1 base at J; junction bases unmatched: 6. From germline, CDR1 is SGHDT and CDR2 YYEEEE. The CDR3 spells CASSRGLAGQSYNEQFF. CDR3 bases: TGTGCCAGCAGCCGCGGACTAGCGGGGCAATCCTACAATGAGCAGTTCTTC.

Only a few counts were recorded for this clonotype. The V gene is TRBV7-8, the J gene TRBJ1-6; unclear D gene. V lost 5 bases to trimming and J lost 7 bases, with 12 bases between them. This CDR3 is built from 14 residues. Germline V CDR1 and CDR2: SGHVS, FQNEAQ. The CDR3 coding sequence is TGTGCCAGCAGCGTAAGGTGGGGAAATTCACCCCTCCACTTT. Its translation is CASSVRWGNSPLHF.

This clonotype has at least ten counts. The chain uses TRBV5-1 and TRBJ1-1; D is unresolved. Germline assignment: CDR1 SGHRS and CDR2 YFSETQ. Trimming shortened V by 3 bases and J by 6 bases, and 21 bases separated the two germline ends. The CDR3 consists of 16 residues. CDR3 protein: CASSSRSSGEKPEAFF. In DNA, the CDR3 is TGCGCCAGCAGCTCCAGGTCGAGCGGTGAGAAACCTGAAGCTTTCTTT. Supplemented by reference TRBV5-1 and TRBJ1-1, the full variable domain reads KAGVTQTPRYLIKTRGQQVTLSCSPISGHRSVSWYQQTPGQGLQFLFEYFSETQRNKGNFPGRFSGRQFSNSRSEMNVSTLELGDSALYLCASSSRSSGEKPEAFFGQGTRLTVV.

The sample holds a few counts of this clonotype. The chain links TRBV11-3 to TRBJ2-3; 8 bases align to TRBD2. Germline CDR1 and CDR2: SGHNT and YENEEA. The CDR3 length is 15 residues. V lost 1 base and J lost 4; bases outside the gene matches: 4. DNA for the CDR3: TGTGCCAGCAGCTTAGCGGGAGGGCCCTCAGATACGCAGTATTTT. It is translated as CASSLAGGPSDTQYF.

This rearrangement joins TRBV20-1 to TRBJ2-1; maybe TRBD1 (6 bases). Germline CDR1 and CDR2: DFQATT and SNEGSKA (reference sequence). CDR3 length equals 12 residues. Between the trimmed V and J ends, which lost 7 bases and 5 bases, there was a span of 12 bases. The CDR3 coding sequence is TGCAGTGTGGAGACAGGAAACAATGAGCAGTTCTTC. It translates to CSVETGNNEQFF.

The gene calls are TRBV10-2 and TRBJ2-2; 7 bases align to TRBD1. The CDR3 sequence is 17 residues long. The germline V gene encodes CDR1 WSHSY and CDR2 SAAADI. V shed 0 bases, J shed 3 bases, and the junction held 7 bases outside the gene matches. Written as DNA, the CDR3 is TGCGCCAGCAGTGAGTCGAGGGGGCCAACATACACCGGGGAGCTGTTTTTT. It codes for CASSESRGPTYTGELFF.

This clonotype has just a few counts. The rearrangement joins TRBV29-1 to TRBJ2-1, with 15 nucleotides matching TRBD2. This CDR3 is 18 amino acids long. J was trimmed by 4 bases and V by 2 bases; bases with no gene match: 9. Germline CDR1 is SQVTM and CDR2 is ANQGSEA. The CDR3 loop is CSVETRGTSGRTYNEQFF. CDR3 sequence (DNA): TGCAGCGTTGAAACGCGGGGGACTAGCGGGAGGACTTACAATGAGCAGTTCTTC.